This entry lists 15 T cell receptor beta chains sequenced from one sample in a study of T-cell memory formation after mild COVID-19. Each CDR3 protein is one row after TCRdb ran MiXCR on the 5' RACE reads. This table holds a few hundred thousand distinct CDR3 sequences, around a tenth found once. Sequencing was done on a sample of PBMCs or a T cell subset sorted from them (not recorded which). Receptor source: a man younger than 35 who had mild COVID-19 (a few samples of this study predate the infection). Cell type and time point are not known.

This clonotype was observed a handful of times. The CDR3 coding sequence is TGTGCCAGCAGCAAGGGCGACACCGGGGAGCTGTTTTTT. Its translation: CASSKGDTGELFF. The chain carries TRBV5-6 and TRBJ2-2; D remains unclear. Trimming stripped 4 bases from V and 3 bases from J, with 7 bases between. CDR1 SGHDT and CDR2 YYEEEE come from the germline V gene. The CDR3 is 13 amino acids.

The chain combines TRBV6-2 or TRBV6-3 with TRBJ2-5, with D hard to call. There are 11 residues in the CDR3. V lost 6 bases, J lost 5 bases, and 7 bases lay in between. Germline CDR1 reads MNHEY; CDR2 reads SVGEGT. Written as DNA, the CDR3 is TGTGCCAGCAGGGGGAAGGAGACCCAGTACTTC. Translated, it gives CASRGKETQYF.

This clonotype was observed many times. The chain has TRBV7-2 and TRBJ1-1, with D possibly matching TRBD1 (6 bases). CDR1 is SGHTA, CDR2 FQGNSA, per germline. Trimming pared 1 base from V and 7 bases from J, leaving 16 bases between. This CDR3 region has 15 residues. The CDR3 sequence is CASSLGITGMREAFF. The CDR3 DNA reads as TGTGCCAGCAGCTTAGGGATAACAGGGATGCGTGAAGCTTTCTTT.

This clonotype occurred many times. V and J are TRBV7-6 and TRBJ1-5, with D perhaps matching TRBD1 (6 bases). This CDR3 has 15 residues. Germline V gene lookup returns CDR1 SGHVS and CDR2 FNYEAQ. Deletions cut 0 bases from V and 6 bases from J, with 12 bases between. The CDR3 DNA reads TGTGCCAGCAGCTTAGCGGCAGGGGAGGGTCAGCCCCAGCATTTT. It specifies CASSLAAGEGQPQHF.

This chain joins TRBV10-2 and TRBJ2-7; 9 bases align to TRBD2. The CDR3 totals 16 residues. Germline CDR1 is WSHSY and CDR2 is SAAADI. The trim removed 3 bases at V and 2 bases at J, leaving 8 bases unmatched. CDR3 in DNA: TGCGCCAGCAGTGACCCAGTAGCGGGGGCCCCCTACGAGCAGTACTTC. Translation: CASSDPVAGAPYEQYF.

This clonotype was seen a handful of times. The CDR3 is CASSQDPGLAGGSTDTQYF. The CDR3 coding sequence is TGCGCCAGCAGCCAAGACCCGGGACTAGCGGGGGGAAGCACAGATACGCAGTATTTT. The chain uses TRBV4-3 and TRBJ2-3, with 15 nucleotides matching TRBD2. The CDR3 loop spans 19 amino acids. Losses at the gene ends were 0 bases for V and 0 bases for J; bases not matched to a gene: 4. Germline assignment: CDR1 LGHNA and CDR2 YSLEER.

This clonotype was seen ten or more times. The chain employs TRBV2 and TRBJ2-3, with 10 bases matching TRBD2. Germline V gene data show CDR1 as SNHLY and CDR2 as FYNNEI. The V segment lost 2 bases and the J segment 7 bases; nucleotides outside the gene matches: 9. This CDR3 is built from 16 residues. The CDR3 DNA sequence: TGTGCCAGCAGTGAATCCCCCAGCGGGGGGGCGTATACGCAGTATTTT. Translating gives CASSESPSGGAYTQYF.

The chain uses TRBV7-2 and TRBJ1-1; D perhaps matches TRBD1 (5 bases). Trimming cost V 0 bases and J 6 bases, with 11 bases left between them. Germline V gene sequence: CDR1 SGHTA, CDR2 FQGNSA. The CDR3 is 14 amino acids. This chain's CDR3 is CASSLAREKAEAFF. The CDR3 region has the DNA TGTGCCAGCAGCTTAGCCAGGGAAAAGGCTGAAGCTTTCTTT.

V is TRBV10-1 and J is TRBJ2-1, with TRBD1 matching 8 bases. The CDR3 is 12 residues long. The germline CDR1 and CDR2 sequences are WNHNN and SYGVQD (reference sequence). After removal of 9 bases from V and 7 bases from J, the junction contained 5 bases not matched to a gene. CDR3 amino acids: CARTHRGNEQFF. CDR3 in DNA: TGCGCCAGAACGCACAGGGGGAATGAGCAGTTCTTC.

The chain has TRBV5-5 and TRBJ2-3; TRBD2 might be the D (7 bases). This CDR3 comprises 15 residues. V was clipped by 4 bases and J by 3 bases, with 15 bases between them. CDR1 is SGHKS and CDR2 is YYEKEE in the germline V gene (reference sequence). The CDR3 here is CASSRGGALTDTQYF. The CDR3 bases are TGTGCCAGCAGCCGAGGGGGGGCTCTGACAGATACGCAGTATTTT. Drawing the rest from reference TRBV5-5 and TRBJ2-3, the complete variable domain is DAGVTQSPTHLIKTRGQQVTLRCSPISGHKSVSWYQQVLGQGPQFIFQYYEKEERGRGNFPDRFSARQFPNYSSELNVNALLLGDSALYLCASSRGGALTDTQYFGPGTRLTVL.

This chain uses TRBV6-5 with TRBJ2-5, with D unresolved. Trimming cost V 8 bases and J 0 bases, with 13 bases left between them. Germline V lookup: CDR1 MNHEY, CDR2 SVGAGI. The CDR3 runs to 14 residues. CDR3 nucleotide sequence: TGTGCCAGCCAACGGAACTTGCACCAAGAGACCCAGTACTTC. The encoded protein is CASQRNLHQETQYF.

V gene TRBV12-3 or TRBV12-4 combines with J gene TRBJ1-5; possible D gene TRBD1, 5 bases. Trimming removed 5 bases at V and 2 bases at J, with 10 bases between. CDR3 length: 14 residues. The CDR3 reads CASSGGGGNQPQHF. Here the CDR3 DNA reads TGTGCCAGCAGTGGGGGGGGAGGCAATCAGCCCCAGCATTTT.

This clonotype turned up a few times. This chain joins TRBV20-1 and TRBJ1-6; maybe TRBD1 (5 bases). This CDR3 has 11 residues. Between the trimmed V and J ends, which lost 7 bases and 12 bases, there was a span of 13 bases. Looked up from germline, CDR1 is DFQATT and CDR2 is SNEGSKA (reference sequence). The CDR3 DNA follows: TGCAGTGTCGACCGGGGGGAACCCCTCCACTTT. Translated, it gives CSVDRGEPLHF.

This clonotype was recorded many times. The rearrangement uses TRBV4-2 and TRBJ1-2, with D perhaps TRBD1 (6 bases). The CDR3 loop spans 15 amino acids. Germline lookup yields CDR1 LGHNA and CDR2 YNFKEQ. Trimming stripped 0 bases from V and 4 bases from J, with 12 bases between. The CDR3: CASSQDQGQPYGYTF. The CDR3 DNA sequence: TGTGCCAGCAGCCAAGATCAAGGACAGCCCTATGGCTACACCTTC.

This clonotype was seen more than once but under ten times. This chain links TRBV9 with TRBJ2-7, with no clear D. Germline CDR1 reads SGDLS; CDR2 reads YYNGEE. The V end was cut by 0 bases, the J end by 6 bases, with 10 bases between. The CDR3 covers 13 residues. Written as DNA, the CDR3 is TGTGCCAGCAGCGTAGCAAGGACGTCCGAGCAGTACTTC. Amino acid sequence: CASSVARTSEQYF.